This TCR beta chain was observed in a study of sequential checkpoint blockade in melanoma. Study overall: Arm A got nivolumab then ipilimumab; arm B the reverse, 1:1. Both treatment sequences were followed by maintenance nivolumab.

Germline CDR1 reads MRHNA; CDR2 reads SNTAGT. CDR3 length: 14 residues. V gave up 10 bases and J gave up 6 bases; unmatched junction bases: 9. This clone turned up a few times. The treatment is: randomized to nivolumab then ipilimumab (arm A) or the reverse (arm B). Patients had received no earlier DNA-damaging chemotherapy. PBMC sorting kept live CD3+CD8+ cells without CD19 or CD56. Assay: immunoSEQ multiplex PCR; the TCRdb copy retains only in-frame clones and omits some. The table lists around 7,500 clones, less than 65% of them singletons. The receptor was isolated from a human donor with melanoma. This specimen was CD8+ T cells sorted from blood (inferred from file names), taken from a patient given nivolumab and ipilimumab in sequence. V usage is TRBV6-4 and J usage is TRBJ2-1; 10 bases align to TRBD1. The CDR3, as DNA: TGTGCCACCTCGGACAGGGGGATAGGCAATGAGCAGTTCTTC. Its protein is CATSDRGIGNEQFF.